This paragraph covers one T cell receptor beta chain sequence. Antigen: not known. This CDR3 has 16 amino acids. Germline V CDR1 and CDR2: SNHLY, FYNNEI. Trimming shortened V by 4 bases and J by 6 bases, and 19 bases separated the two germline ends. The data originate from a study of shared clonotypes between healthy human individuals. Overall study findings and caveats: Incomplete sequencing of sorted subsets was indicated by rarefaction despite large depth.

Assay: immunoSEQ multiplex PCR; the TCRdb copy retains only in-frame clones and omits some. This table has about 1 million clones, more than 65% appearing once. Sequencing input: memory CD4+ T cells sorted from blood. The subset here: CD45RA-negative fraction. The TCR originated in a man between 18 and 29 years old in good health. The chain is built from TRBV2 and TRBJ2-4; D tentatively reads TRBD1 or TRBD2 (7 bases each). The chain's CDR3 is CASSGGEGAMRNIQYF. The CDR3 DNA reads TGTGCCAGCAGTGGTGGGGAGGGGGCCATGAGAAACATTCAGTACTTC.